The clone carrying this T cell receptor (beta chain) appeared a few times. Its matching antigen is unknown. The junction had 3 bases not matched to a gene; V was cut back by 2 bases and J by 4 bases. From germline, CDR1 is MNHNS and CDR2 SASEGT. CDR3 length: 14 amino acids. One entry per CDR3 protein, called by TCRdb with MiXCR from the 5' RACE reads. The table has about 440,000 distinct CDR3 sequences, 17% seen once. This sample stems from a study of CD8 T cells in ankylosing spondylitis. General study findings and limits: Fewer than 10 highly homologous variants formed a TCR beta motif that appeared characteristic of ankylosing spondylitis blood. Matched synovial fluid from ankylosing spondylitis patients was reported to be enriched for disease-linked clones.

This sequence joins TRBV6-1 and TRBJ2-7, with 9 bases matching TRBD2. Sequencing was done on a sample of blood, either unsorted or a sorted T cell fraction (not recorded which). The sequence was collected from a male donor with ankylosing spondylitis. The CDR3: CASSERLAGYEQYF. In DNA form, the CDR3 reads TGTGCCAGCAGTGAACGGCTAGCGGGGTACGAGCAGTACTTC.